The 3 T cell receptor beta chains below were found in one sample sequenced in a study of blood T cell repertoires in COVID-19. Sequencing was performed with immunoSEQ multiplex PCR; in TCRdb, only in-frame clones are kept and a portion is missing. This table holds 150,000 or so clones, over 70% found once. The sequenced sample was peripheral blood. The receptors derive from a man aged 80 or over with acute or convalescent COVID-19.

The chain uses TRBV7-8 and TRBJ2-2; 7 bases are shared with TRBD2. The germline gives CDR1 SGHVS, CDR2 FQNEAQ. V shed 5 bases and J 4 bases; nucleotides not matched to a gene: 16. The CDR3 consists of 18 residues. The CDR3: CASSLRGAGRSSTGELFF. Here the CDR3 DNA reads TGTGCCAGCAGCCTGCGGGGAGCGGGAAGATCGAGCACCGGGGAGCTGTTTTTT.

This chain connects TRBV25-1 to TRBJ2-5; 12 nucleotides line up with TRBD2. The CDR3 sequence is 16 residues long. Unmatched junction bases numbered 6, after V lost 5 bases and J lost 2 bases. Looked up from germline, CDR1 is MGHDK and CDR2 is SYGVNS. This CDR3 is CASSYRGLAGQETQYF. CDR3 nucleotide sequence: TGTGCCAGCAGTTACCGCGGACTAGCGGGGCAAGAGACCCAGTACTTC. Together with reference TRBV25-1 and TRBJ2-5, the CDR3 gives the full variable domain: EADIYQTPRYLVIGTGKKITLECSQTMGHDKMYWYQQDPGMELHLIHYSYGVNSTEKGDLSSESTVSRIRTEHFPLTLESARPSHTSQYLCASSYRGLAGQETQYFGPGTRLLVL.

J is TRBJ2-3 and V is TRBV19; TRBD1 is a possible D gene (5 bases). This CDR3 has 14 amino acids. Germline V gene sequence: CDR1 LNHDA, CDR2 SQIVND (reference sequence). Trimming left V 6 bases short and J 1 base short, with 11 bases between. Written as DNA, the CDR3 is TGTGCCAGTAGACCGACAGAAGGCACAGATACGCAGTATTTT. It codes for CASRPTEGTDTQYF.